Sequencing of this T cell receptor (beta chain) was carried out in a study of T cell repertoires in cytomegalovirus infection. Study details: Epitope selection comprised recently identified HLA-C-restricted CMV epitopes and well-studied HLA-B-restricted CMV epitopes. Public signatures in TCR beta pointed to CMV infection and matching HLA type. Study-wide points: Predominance within the ex vivo response was attributable to HLA-C-restricted CMV-specific TCR beta clonotypes.

TCRdb reprocessed the reads with MiXCR, giving one entry per CDR3 protein. The repertoire consists of about 350,000 distinct CDR3 sequences, with about 34% occurring once and the leading ten covering approximately 13%. On this clonotype itself: Its antigen is still unknown.

CDR3 length: 16 residues. Germline CDR1 SGHVS, CDR2 FNYEAQ. V was clipped by 0 bases and J by 5 bases, with 14 bases between them. The sequencing here drew on cultured PBMCs, taken from culture after CMV antigen stimulation. The V call is TRBV7-6, the J call TRBJ2-1; D may match TRBD1 or TRBD2 (5 bases each). This receptor was identified in a human donor in good health (CMV status not recorded). Some clones in this sample may be carry-over from other donors' samples. The CDR3 sequence is CASSLAFGAPHNEQFF. The CDR3 DNA reads as TGTGCCAGCAGCTTAGCCTTCGGGGCACCCCACAATGAGCAGTTCTTC.